Below, 21 T cell receptor beta chains from the same sample are listed, as sequenced in a study of Ad26.COV2.S vaccination and SARS-CoV-2 variants. Profiled with immunoSEQ multiplex PCR; TCRdb holds only in-frame clones, not every one. This table holds roughly 400,000 clones, about 92% found once. Documented treatment: about 20 received Ad26.COV2.S at low or high dose, single or two shots; several received placebo; per-sample allocation not given. Samples analyzed were those drawn on day 63 after the first vaccine or placebo injection. The input for sequencing was peripheral blood, taken in a trial of Ad26.COV2.S vaccine versus placebo. The receptors were gathered from a person between 18 and 60 years old who received the Ad26.COV2.S COVID-19 vaccine or a placebo.

This chain links TRBV5-1 with TRBJ2-7; 7 nucleotides match TRBD1. Looked up from germline, CDR1 is SGHRS and CDR2 is YFSETQ. V shed 3 bases and J 2 bases; nucleotides not matched to a gene: 11. This CDR3 is built from 16 residues. The chain's CDR3 is CASSSGTVALAYEQYF. CDR3 DNA: TGCGCCAGCAGCTCCGGGACAGTGGCTTTGGCCTACGAGCAGTACTTC.

The chain combines TRBV20-1 with TRBJ1-4; D gene uncertain. Trimming cost V 3 bases and J 3 bases, with 11 bases left between them. This CDR3 is 14 amino acids long. Per the germline V gene, CDR1 is DFQATT and CDR2 is SNEGSKA (reference sequence). The CDR3 DNA reads as TGCAGTGCTAGTAGCCTAAATGCTAATGAAAAACTGTTTTTT. Protein product: CSASSLNANEKLFF.

V usage is TRBV4-1 and J usage is TRBJ2-3; no clear D. Deletions cut 1 base from V and 5 bases from J, with 22 bases between. The CDR3 spans 18 residues. The V gene's germline CDR1 is MGHRA and CDR2 YSYEKL. CDR3 residues: CASSQVIPDPRSLDTQYF. The CDR3 nucleotides are TGCGCCAGCAGCCAAGTTATCCCCGACCCTAGATCATTAGATACGCAGTATTTT.

The rearrangement links TRBV2 to TRBJ2-1; 13 nucleotides line up with TRBD2. CDR3 size: 14 residues. J lost 7 bases, V lost 5 bases, and 2 bases had no gene match. Germline V lookup: CDR1 SNHLY, CDR2 FYNNEI. The CDR3 DNA reads as TGTGCCAGCAGTCGGACTAGCGGGGGTAATGAGCAGTTCTTC. This codes for CASSRTSGGNEQFF. Combining the CDR3 with reference TRBV2 and TRBJ2-1 gives the whole variable domain EPEVTQTPSHQVTQMGQEVILRCVPISNHLYFYWYRQILGQKVEFLVSFYNNEISEKSEIFDDQFSVERPDGSNFTLKIRSTKLEDSAMYFCASSRTSGGNEQFFGPGTRLTVL.

The rearrangement joins TRBV6-6 to TRBJ2-2; 9 bases agree with TRBD1. Germline CDR1 is MNHNY and CDR2 is SVGAGI (reference sequence). With V trimmed by 11 bases and J by 4 bases, 14 bases remained unmatched. This CDR3 contains 16 residues. CDR3 DNA sequence: TGTGCCGGCGAGCAGGGAGGGACAGGGAGCACCGGGGAGCTGTTTTTT. The encoded protein is CAGEQGGTGSTGELFF.

This chain uses TRBV19 with TRBJ2-2; tentative D call: TRBD1 (6 bases). Trimming cost V 3 bases and J 2 bases, with 19 bases left between them. Per germline, CDR1 LNHDA and CDR2 SQIVND (reference sequence). There are 18 residues in the CDR3. The CDR3: CASSIYPTRTVNTGELFF. CDR3 DNA: TGTGCCAGTAGTATTTACCCCACCAGGACAGTTAACACCGGGGAGCTGTTTTTT. Full variable domain (outside the CDR3, taken from reference TRBV19 and TRBJ2-2): DGGITQSPKYLFRKEGQNVTLSCEQNLNHDAMYWYRQDPGQGLRLIYYSQIVNDFQKGDIAEGYSVSREKKESFPLTVTSAQKNPTAFYLCASSIYPTRTVNTGELFFGEGSRLTVL.

The rearrangement joins TRBV5-1 to TRBJ2-4; 9 nucleotides align to TRBD2. The CDR3 runs 20 residues. Per the germline V gene, CDR1 is SGHRS and CDR2 is YFSETQ. Losses at the gene ends were 2 bases for V and 2 bases for J; bases not matched to a gene: 17. CDR3 coding DNA: TGCGCCAGCAGCTTCGGCCAGGGCTTTAGCGGGAGTTTAACCAAAAACATTCAGTACTTC. As protein: CASSFGQGFSGSLTKNIQYF.

This chain joins TRBV10-3 and TRBJ2-5; TRBD1 agrees at 9 bases. Per the germline V gene, CDR1 is ENHRY and CDR2 is SYGVKD. The CDR3 totals 18 residues. V lost 4 bases, J lost 0 bases, and 12 bases stayed unmatched. The CDR3, as DNA: TGTGCCATCAGTGGCCCCCGGACAGGGGAGAAGTACCAAGAGACCCAGTACTTC. Translation: CAISGPRTGEKYQETQYF.

This chain uses TRBV15 with TRBJ2-2; no clear D. The germline V gene encodes CDR1 LNHNV and CDR2 YYDKDF (reference sequence). Between the trimmed V and J ends, which lost 0 bases and 7 bases, there was a span of 0 bases. CDR3 length: 11 residues. CDR3 region: CATSRDGELFF. The CDR3 coding sequence is TGTGCCACCAGCAGAGACGGGGAGCTGTTTTTT.

V is TRBV28 and J is TRBJ2-1; D remains ambiguous. The CDR3 spans 11 residues. V was cut by 2 bases and J by 10 bases, with 6 bases left in between. Germline CDR1 is MDHEN and CDR2 is SYDVKM. The CDR3 is CASSLNWEQFF. The CDR3 nucleotides are TGTGCCAGCAGTTTAAATTGGGAGCAGTTCTTC.

The V and J genes are TRBV9 and TRBJ2-2; 9 nucleotides line up with TRBD2. J gave up 6 bases and V 0 bases, and 18 bases lay outside the gene matches. Germline V CDR1 and CDR2: SGDLS, YYNGEE. The CDR3 sequence is 20 residues long. The CDR3 DNA reads TGTGCCAGCAGCGTAGGTAGGTGGACGGTGACTAGCGGTGGAGCCGGGGAGCTGTTTTTT. Translated: CASSVGRWTVTSGGAGELFF.

The chain is built from TRBV13 and TRBJ2-2; TRBD1 matches 7 bases. The V gene end was trimmed by 5 bases and the J gene end by 5 bases; junction bases not matched to a gene: 5. The CDR3 is 14 amino acids. Germline lookup yields CDR1 PRHDT and CDR2 FYEKMQ (reference sequence). This CDR3 is CASSQTGITGELFF. The CDR3 bases are TGTGCCAGCAGCCAGACAGGGATTACCGGGGAGCTGTTTTTT.

This rearrangement joins TRBV7-9 to TRBJ1-1, with D unclear. Looked up from germline, CDR1 is SEHNR and CDR2 is FQNEAQ (reference sequence). This CDR3 spans 14 amino acids. V shed 3 bases and J shed 0 bases, with 8 bases lying between them. The CDR3 coding sequence is TGTGCCAGCAGCTTTCAGAACATGAACACTGAAGCTTTCTTT. Protein: CASSFQNMNTEAFF.

V gene TRBV12-3 or TRBV12-4 combines with J gene TRBJ2-3; D gene uncertain. V lost 3 bases and J 7 bases, leaving 8 bases between the germline ends. The CDR3 covers 12 residues. In nucleotides, the CDR3 is TGTGCCAGCAGTTTCCAGGCTAATACGCAGTATTTT. Its translation is CASSFQANTQYF.

DNA for the CDR3: TGTGCCAGCAGTCTCCCCGGGGGGAGGCTAGCGCATCAGGAGCAGTACTTC. Encoded protein: CASSLPGGRLAHQEQYF. The V and J genes are TRBV21-1 and TRBJ2-7; TRBD2 is the table's D call, not checked against the DNA. TRBV21-1 is listed as a pseudogene. The CDR3 length is 17 residues.

The chain joins TRBV28 to TRBJ2-3; no firm D call. CDR1 and CDR2 (germline): MDHEN, SYDVKM. CDR3 length: 15 amino acids. The V and J ends lost 6 bases and 3 bases respectively, with 16 bases between them. The CDR3 region is CASRTVSLGTDTQYF. Written as DNA, the CDR3 is TGTGCCAGCAGGACCGTTTCGCTAGGGACAGATACGCAGTATTTT.

Only a few counts were recorded for this clone. J is TRBJ2-2 and V is TRBV6-2 or TRBV6-3, with D possibly being TRBD2 (6 bases). The germline V gene encodes CDR1 MNHEY and CDR2 SVGEGT. There are 14 residues in the CDR3. V lost 5 bases to trimming and J lost 5 bases, with 12 bases between them. CDR3 region: CASSRDSSTGELFF. The CDR3 DNA reads TGTGCCAGCAGTAGGGACTCTTCTACCGGGGAGCTGTTTTTT.

V is TRBV29-1 and J is TRBJ2-7; 9 positions match TRBD2. Trimming took 1 base from V and 3 from J; bases not matched to a gene: 4. Germline CDR1 reads SQVTM; CDR2 reads ANQGSEA. This CDR3 has 14 amino acids. The CDR3 spells CSVEGVSGSYEQYF. CDR3 nucleotide sequence: TGCAGCGTTGAAGGGGTTAGCGGGAGCTACGAGCAGTACTTC.

On this clone itself: The junction departs from germline at one end; a sequencing error may be responsible. Here the CDR3 reads CASSPGFGGLSNEQFF. DNA of the CDR3: TGTGCTAGCAGCCCTGGGTTTGGGGGATTAAGCAATGAGCAGTTCTTC. The chain carries TRBV7-7 and TRBJ2-1, with D perhaps TRBD1 or TRBD2 (5 bases each). This CDR3 contains 16 residues. Germline CDR1 and CDR2: SSHAT and FNYEAQ (reference sequence). Based on the CDR3 plus reference TRBV7-7 and TRBJ2-1, the full variable domain is GAGVSQSPRYKVTKRGQDVTLRCDPISSHATLYWYQQALGQGPEFLTYFNYEAQPDKSGLPSDRFSAERPEGSISTLTIQRTEQRDSAMYRCASSPGFGGLSNEQFFGPGTRLTVL.

The chain couples TRBV10-2 to TRBJ2-1, with TRBD1 matching over 7 bases. V shed 3 bases, J shed 9 bases, and the junction held 5 bases outside the gene matches. Germline-derived CDR1 and CDR2 are WSHSY and SAAADI. The CDR3 runs 13 residues. The CDR3 DNA follows: TGCGCCAGCAGTGAAAGGGGGCTGGGTGAGCAGTTCTTC. It codes for CASSERGLGEQFF.

The chain has TRBV10-1 and TRBJ2-3; a possible D gene is TRBD2 (5 bases). CDR1 and CDR2 from the germline V gene are WNHNN and SYGVQD (reference sequence). The CDR3 sequence is 15 residues long. V was shortened by 7 bases and J by 6 bases, with 20 bases between the two germline ends. This chain's CDR3 is CASKIPTGRRDTQYF. The CDR3 nucleotides read TGCGCCAGCAAAATCCCAACGGGAAGAAGGGATACGCAGTATTTT.